This T cell receptor beta chain appears in the sequencing data of a study of T cell repertoires in cytomegalovirus infection. Study at large: The authors relied on CMV epitopes, both recently identified HLA-C-restricted and well-studied HLA-B-restricted. From public TCR beta signatures came an indication of both CMV infection and matching HLA type.

Ten or more counts support this clonotype. Its antigen is currently unknown. Trimming took 3 bases from V and 2 from J, leaving 7 bases between them. Per the germline V gene, CDR1 is SGHTA and CDR2 is FQGNSA. This CDR3 is 13 amino acids long. Study-wide points: There were HLA-C-restricted CMV-specific TCR beta clonotypes dominating the ex vivo response. Identification of carriers of CMV plus the relevant HLA was performed using cumulative public TCR beta family frequency.

TCRdb re-called the reads through MiXCR, storing one row per CDR3 protein. The sample includes about a million distinct CDR3 sequences, under 40% of them seen just once. The J gene is TRBJ1-2, the V gene TRBV7-2; no clear D gene. Sequencing was performed on cultured CD8+ T cells from PBMCs, taken from culture after CMV antigen stimulation. The clonotype comes from a human donor in good health (CMV status not recorded). Some clones in this sample may be carry-over from other donors' samples. CDR3 sequence (DNA): TGTGCCAGCAGCTTGGAGAAAAACTATGGCTACACCTTC. Its protein product is CASSLEKNYGYTF.